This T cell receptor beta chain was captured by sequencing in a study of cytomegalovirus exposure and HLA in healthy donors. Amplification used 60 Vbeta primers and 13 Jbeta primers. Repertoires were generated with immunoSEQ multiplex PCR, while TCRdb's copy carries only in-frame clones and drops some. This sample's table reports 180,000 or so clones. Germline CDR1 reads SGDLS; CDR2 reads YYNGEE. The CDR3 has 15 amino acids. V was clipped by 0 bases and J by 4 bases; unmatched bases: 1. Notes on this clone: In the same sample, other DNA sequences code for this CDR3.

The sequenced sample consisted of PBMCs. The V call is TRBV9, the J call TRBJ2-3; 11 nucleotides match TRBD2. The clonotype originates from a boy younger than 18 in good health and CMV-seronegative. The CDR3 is CASSVGLAGSDTQYF. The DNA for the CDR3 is TGTGCCAGCAGCGTAGGACTAGCGGGGTCAGATACGCAGTATTTT.